This TCR beta chain was found in a study of PD-L1 blockade in urothelial cancer. Study details: At 3 weeks after treatment start (second dose) and again at 6 weeks, blood was analyzed.

The length of the CDR3 is 13 residues. J lost 2 bases, V lost 8 bases, and 4 bases had no gene match. Germline assignment: CDR1 KGHSH and CDR2 LQKENI. The assay was immunoSEQ multiplex PCR, and TCRdb's table has in-frame clones only and misses some. The data contain tens of thousands of clones, approximately 87% of them singletons. Time point: pretreatment peripheral blood. Individual patients had between 1 and 8 samples, taken pretreatment and on-treatment. The source was PBMCs, collected around atezolizumab (anti-PD-L1) treatment. This sequence originates from a man aged 55 to 69 with urothelial cancer. The chain has TRBV18 and TRBJ2-7; 9 bases are shared with TRBD1. CDR3 nucleotides: TGTGCCAGCACCGGACAGGGGACCTACGAGCAGTACTTC. Residues: CASTGQGTYEQYF.